This note documents a single T cell receptor (beta chain) sequence. Antigen: not known. TCRdb processed the reads anew with MiXCR; each CDR3 protein has one entry. This repertoire shows some 920,000 distinct CDR3 sequences, more than 25% found once; its top ten account for over 13%. The record originates from a study of T cell repertoires in cytomegalovirus infection. This CDR3 is built from 15 residues. Trimming removed 6 bases from V and 1 base from J, with 16 bases in between. Germline V gene sequence: CDR1 SGHKS, CDR2 YYEKEE (reference sequence). Study-level findings and limits: Within the response measured ex vivo, HLA-C-restricted CMV-specific TCR beta clonotypes were dominant.

This specimen was cultured CD8+ T cells from PBMCs, taken from culture after CMV antigen stimulation. The rearrangement uses TRBV5-5 and TRBJ1-1; no definite D call. This TCR was recovered from a human donor in good health (CMV status not recorded). Some clones in this sample may be carry-over from other donors' samples. CDR3 loop: CASTGWVPGNTEAFF. Here the CDR3 DNA reads TGTGCCAGCACGGGTTGGGTTCCAGGGAACACTGAAGCTTTCTTT. Drawing the rest from reference TRBV5-5 and TRBJ1-1, the complete variable domain is DAGVTQSPTHLIKTRGQQVTLRCSPISGHKSVSWYQQVLGQGPQFIFQYYEKEERGRGNFPDRFSARQFPNYSSELNVNALLLGDSALYLCASTGWVPGNTEAFFGQGTRLTVV.